The 30 T cell receptor beta chains below come from one sample, sequenced in a study of radiation and T cells in renal cell carcinoma. The treatment here: treatment-naive control, cytoreductive nephrectomy. Measured with immunoSEQ multiplex PCR; TCRdb has only the in-frame clones, and not every one. The data contain some 8,800 clones, 55% to 65% of them singletons. Source: tumor tissue, taken from a patient whose treatment was nephrectomy without radiotherapy. The receptors were gathered from a man in his sixties with renal cell carcinoma.

The chain is built from TRBV5-1 and TRBJ2-5; 8 nucleotides line up with TRBD1. V dropped 2 bases and J dropped 0; count of bases not matched to a gene: 18. The CDR3 covers 20 residues. The germline CDR1 and CDR2 sequences are SGHRS and YFSETQ. Here the CDR3 DNA reads TGCGCCAGCAGCTTTAAACCCGGGACAGGCACGAATTCGTACCAAGAGACCCAGTACTTC. Translating it yields CASSFKPGTGTNSYQETQYF.

This clone showed up just a few times. The J gene is TRBJ1-5, the V gene TRBV18; tentatively, D is TRBD1 (5 bases). Trimming shortened V by 3 bases and J by 0 bases, and 9 bases separated the two germline ends. The germline V gene encodes CDR1 KGHSH and CDR2 LQKENI. This CDR3 contains 15 residues. Here the CDR3 reads CASSPTVDSNQPQHF. For the CDR3, the DNA is TGTGCCAGCTCACCGACAGTAGATAGCAATCAGCCCCAGCATTTT.

This clone qualifies as medium-sized (0.01 to 0.1%). The V call is TRBV25-1, the J call TRBJ2-5; D remains unclear. V lost 5 bases to trimming and J lost 5 bases, with 6 bases between them. Looked up from germline, CDR1 is MGHDK and CDR2 is SYGVNS. The CDR3 is made up of 11 amino acids. CDR3 protein: CASSLEETQYF. CDR3 sequence (DNA): TGTGCCAGCAGTCTTGAGGAGACCCAGTACTTC.

This rearrangement joins TRBV2 to TRBJ2-3; 8 nucleotides align to TRBD2. Germline lookup yields CDR1 SNHLY and CDR2 FYNNEI. The CDR3 sequence is 15 residues long. J lost 5 bases, V lost 4 bases, and 8 bases had no gene match. CDR3 bases: TGTGCCAGCAGTGTGATAGCGGGGCTGGGAGATACGCAGTATTTT. As protein: CASSVIAGLGDTQYF.

V is TRBV27 and J is TRBJ2-3, with D possibly being TRBD1 (6 bases). Trimming removed 6 bases at V and 6 bases at J, with 10 bases between. Germline V CDR1 and CDR2: MNHEY, SMNVEV (reference sequence). CDR3 length: 12 residues. The CDR3 protein is CASRAQGDTQYF. The CDR3 region has the DNA TGTGCCAGCAGGGCCCAGGGGGATACGCAGTATTTT.

V usage is TRBV5-1 and J usage is TRBJ1-1; 7 bases match TRBD1. Germline values: CDR1 SGHRS, CDR2 YFSETQ. The CDR3 totals 16 residues. The V segment lost 0 bases and the J segment 10 bases; nucleotides outside the gene matches: 15. CDR3 sequence reads: CASSLEGTAYFRGAFF. The CDR3 nucleotides read TGCGCCAGCAGCTTGGAGGGGACAGCTTACTTCAGGGGAGCTTTCTTT. The full variable domain, with the rest looked up from reference TRBV5-1 and TRBJ1-1, is KAGVTQTPRYLIKTRGQQVTLSCSPISGHRSVSWYQQTPGQGLQFLFEYFSETQRNKGNFPGRFSGRQFSNSRSEMNVSTLELGDSALYLCASSLEGTAYFRGAFFGQGTRLTVV.

This clone was observed a single time. V usage is TRBV4-2 and J usage is TRBJ2-7, with 7 bases lining up with TRBD2. V lost 4 bases to trimming and J lost 2 bases; unmatched junction nucleotides: 14. CDR3 length: 17 residues. Germline-derived CDR1 and CDR2 are LGHNA and YNFKEQ. CDR3 nucleotides: TGTGCCAGCAGCCTTACCGGGTCGGGGGGAACGACCTACGAGCAGTACTTC. Protein sequence: CASSLTGSGGTTYEQYF.

The V and J genes are TRBV19 and TRBJ2-7; TRBD1 matches at 8 bases. Germline assignment: CDR1 LNHDA and CDR2 SQIVND (reference sequence). After removal of 4 bases from V and 0 bases from J, the junction contained 8 bases not matched to a gene. The CDR3 totals 16 residues. CDR3 residues: CASSRETGTGSYEQYF. DNA for the CDR3: TGTGCCAGTAGTAGAGAAACCGGGACAGGCTCCTACGAGCAGTACTTC.

This clone was picked up a small number of times. The V gene is TRBV4-2, the J gene TRBJ1-1, with D perhaps matching TRBD1 (5 bases). The CDR3 covers 14 residues. CDR1 is LGHNA and CDR2 is YNFKEQ in the germline V gene. Between the trimmed V and J ends, which lost 1 base and 4 bases, there was a span of 10 bases. In DNA, the CDR3 is TGTGCCAGCAGCCAAGGGGGGACGGGCACTGAAGCTTTCTTT. It is translated as CASSQGGTGTEAFF.

By sample fraction, this clone is medium-sized. This chain uses TRBV10-3 with TRBJ1-2; possibly TRBD1 for D (5 bases). Germline V gene data show CDR1 as ENHRY and CDR2 as SYGVKD. The length of the CDR3 is 12 residues. V gave up 4 bases and J gave up 6 bases, with 9 bases separating them. CDR3 region: CAISAGGDGYTF. CDR3 nucleotide sequence: TGTGCCATCAGTGCGGGAGGGGATGGCTACACCTTC.

V is TRBV6-5 and J is TRBJ1-3; D might be TRBD1 (5 bases). This CDR3 comprises 15 residues. The V and J ends lost 7 bases and 0 bases respectively, with 13 bases between them. CDR1 and CDR2 from the germline V gene are MNHEY and SVGAGI. The CDR3 is CASTFFQGSGNTIYF. CDR3 in DNA: TGTGCCAGCACCTTTTTCCAGGGCTCTGGAAACACCATATATTTT.

This sequence joins TRBV14 and TRBJ2-7; a possible D gene is TRBD2 (6 bases). V was cut by 2 bases and J by 6 bases, with 14 bases left in between. Germline CDR1 and CDR2: SGHDN and FVKESK. The CDR3 has 14 residues. The DNA of the CDR3 is TGTGCCAGCAGCCAACCGGGACTCCTTACCGAGCAGTACTTC. Amino acids: CASSQPGLLTEQYF.

By its share, this clone is medium-sized. The gene calls are TRBV2 and TRBJ2-7; 8 nucleotides align to TRBD2. The CDR3 spans 15 residues. Germline V gives CDR1 SNHLY, CDR2 FYNNEI. The trim removed 6 bases at V and 0 bases at J, leaving 7 bases unmatched. For the CDR3, the DNA is TGTGCCAGCAGCGGGGGGGGGTTACACTCCTACGAGCAGTACTTC. Its protein is CASSGGGLHSYEQYF.

The chain uses TRBV7-9 and TRBJ2-3; D gene ambiguous. V was clipped by 3 bases and J by 5 bases, with 9 bases between them. CDR3 length: 13 residues. CDR1 SEHNR and CDR2 FQNEAQ come from the germline V gene (reference sequence). The CDR3 bases are TGTGCCAGCAGCTTCTGGGTGCAAGATACGCAGTATTTT. This sequence encodes CASSFWVQDTQYF.

The chain is built from TRBV25-1 and TRBJ2-5; D is perhaps TRBD1 (5 bases). CDR3 length: 15 amino acids. V lost 0 bases, J lost 7 bases, and 15 bases lay in between. Germline assignment: CDR1 MGHDK and CDR2 SYGVNS. The CDR3 nucleotides are TGTGCCAGCAGTGAATATTGGGGCCCCCAGGGGACCCAGTACTTC. Residues: CASSEYWGPQGTQYF.

This sequence joins TRBV5-8 and TRBJ2-3; D gene uncertain. The V end was cut by 1 base, the J end by 2 bases, with 5 bases between. Germline V lookup: CDR1 SGHTS, CDR2 YDEGEE. The CDR3 contains 13 residues. The CDR3 loop reads CASSLIHTDTQYF. The CDR3 DNA reads TGTGCCAGCAGCTTGATCCACACAGATACGCAGTATTTT.

V gene TRBV27 combines with J gene TRBJ2-5; D not certain. The better agreement between TRBJ2-7 and the DNA end casts doubt on the J call. CDR3 length: 11 amino acids. The V gene's germline CDR1 is MNHEY and CDR2 SMNVEV (reference sequence). CDR3 protein: CASSWQDEQYF. The CDR3 nucleotides read TGTGCCAGCAGTTGGCAGGACGAGCAGTACTTC.

The gene calls are TRBV6-6 and TRBJ2-3, with a weak D call TRBD2 (6 bases). Per germline, CDR1 MNHNY and CDR2 SVGAGI (reference sequence). This CDR3 has 15 amino acids. V gave up 10 bases and J gave up 3 bases, with 20 bases separating them. CDR3 protein: CAILLRAAGTDTQYF. CDR3 nucleotide sequence: TGTGCCATCCTCCTCCGGGCGGCGGGGACAGATACGCAGTATTTT.

This clone was seen more than once but under ten times. The rearrangement joins TRBV6-1 to TRBJ1-1, with D hard to call. V gave up 4 bases and J gave up 5 bases, with 11 bases separating them. This CDR3 has 13 residues. The germline CDR1 and CDR2 sequences are MNHNS and SASEGT. The CDR3 DNA reads TGTGCCAGCAGTGTGATGGGAAGGACTGAAGCTTTCTTT. Its protein is CASSVMGRTEAFF.

This clone was seen a few times. CDR3 residues: CASSRGAEAFF. The CDR3 DNA is TGTGCCAGCAGCCGGGGTGCTGAAGCTTTCTTT. The chain has TRBV7-9 and TRBJ1-1; D not certain. V was trimmed by 5 bases and J by 6 bases, leaving 7 bases between them. Germline V CDR1 and CDR2: SEHNR, FQNEAQ (reference sequence). The CDR3 runs 11 residues.

In nucleotides, the CDR3 is TGTGCCAGCAGGACCTACAGGGGTCCTGAAAAACTGTTTTTT. Translated: CASRTYRGPEKLFF. The V call is TRBV6-1, the J call TRBJ1-4; TRBD1 matches 7 bases. This CDR3 has 14 amino acids. Germline loops: CDR1 MNHNS, CDR2 SASEGT. Unmatched junction bases numbered 8, after V lost 6 bases and J lost 7 bases.

V usage is TRBV10-2 and J usage is TRBJ2-5; perhaps TRBD2 as D (6 bases). The J call may be incorrect, as the DNA end agrees better with TRBJ2-7. Germline V gives CDR1 WSHSY, CDR2 SAAADI. This CDR3 has 14 amino acids. This CDR3 reads CASGEDWGSYEQYF. CDR3 coding DNA: TGCGCCAGCGGGGAGGACTGGGGCTCCTACGAGCAGTACTTC.

A few counts support this clone. The rearrangement uses TRBV29-1 and TRBJ2-7; possibly TRBD1 for D (7 bases). The germline CDR1 and CDR2 sequences are SQVTM and ANQGSEA. With 7 bases removed from V and 7 bases from J, the gap between germline ends came to 23 bases. The CDR3 has 14 residues. CDR3 sequence reads: CSANGGQWGEEQYF. The CDR3 DNA follows: TGCAGCGCCAACGGGGGACAGTGGGGAGAGGAGCAGTACTTC.

V and J are TRBV28 and TRBJ2-5; TRBD2 aligns across 9 bases. CDR1 is MDHEN and CDR2 is SYDVKM in the germline V gene. The ends lost 7 bases at V and 4 bases at J; junction bases unmatched: 4. The CDR3 runs to 13 residues. This chain's CDR3 is CASNRSGRETQYF. The CDR3 DNA reads as TGTGCCAGCAACCGTAGCGGGAGAGAGACCCAGTACTTC.

The V and J genes are TRBV5-4 and TRBJ2-7, with a weak D call TRBD1 (5 bases). Germline lookup yields CDR1 SGHNT and CDR2 YYREEE (reference sequence). The CDR3 extends over 13 amino acids. V lost 3 bases, J lost 1 base, and 8 bases lay in between. Here the CDR3 reads CASSSGISYEQYF. The DNA of the CDR3 is TGTGCCAGCAGCTCAGGGATTTCCTACGAGCAGTACTTC.

The chain carries TRBV20-1 and TRBJ1-1, with unresolved D. The germline gives CDR1 DFQATT, CDR2 SNEGSKA (reference sequence). The CDR3 sequence is 10 residues long. V lost 6 bases and J lost 7, with 9 bases in between. For the CDR3, the DNA is TGCAGTGCAAGGATCCGTGAAGCTTTCTTT. Translated, it gives CSARIREAFF.

This clone came up once. The chain uses TRBV6-1 and TRBJ2-5; D remains unclear. This CDR3 is built from 11 residues. With 6 bases removed from V and 4 bases from J, the gap between germline ends came to 6 bases. Germline CDR1 and CDR2: MNHNS and SASEGT. CDR3 amino acids: CASRIGETQYF. DNA for the CDR3: TGTGCCAGCAGGATAGGAGAGACCCAGTACTTC.

This clone was seen a handful of times. This chain uses TRBV5-6 with TRBJ2-7; no clear D gene. V lost 4 bases and J 5 bases, leaving 13 bases between the germline ends. The CDR3 has 13 amino acids. Germline V lookup: CDR1 SGHDT, CDR2 YYEEEE. As DNA, the CDR3 is TGTGCCAGCAGCCCCCCTTGGCAGAACGAGCAGTACTTC. Its translation: CASSPPWQNEQYF.

The CDR3, as DNA: TGTGCCAGCAGTTTAGCGGACAGTGGGTTCCGCTATGGCTACACCTTC. The encoded protein is CASSLADSGFRYGYTF. The chain is built from TRBV28 and TRBJ1-2; tentative D call: TRBD1 (6 bases). V was pared by 2 bases and J by 4 bases, with 17 bases between. The CDR3 runs to 16 residues. Germline V gene sequence: CDR1 MDHEN, CDR2 SYDVKM.

This rearrangement joins TRBV5-1 to TRBJ2-5; D is possibly TRBD1 (5 bases). Germline V gene lookup returns CDR1 SGHRS and CDR2 YFSETQ. Trimming removed 4 bases from V and 4 bases from J, with 14 bases in between. This CDR3 spans 14 amino acids. The DNA of the CDR3 is TGCGCCAGCAGCCTCATCGGAAGGGGAGAGACCCAGTACTTC. Protein product: CASSLIGRGETQYF.